Here is one T cell receptor (beta chain) with its context. Its antigen is unknown. Base qualities are not at hand, and no much larger clone is one base apart. Following the manufacturer's recommendations, the immunoSEQ kit was used to generate TCR beta libraries from genomic DNA. To prepare the libraries, a first multiplex PCR with proprietary primers was run, followed by a second PCR that added unique barcodes, and a bead cleanup was done after each round. Each sample batch included a kit-provided positive control reaction and a negative control reaction. The final libraries underwent checking on an Agilent 4200 TapeStation D1000 ScreenTape, volumetric pooling, and quantification by qPCR. An Illumina NextSeq500 fitted with a MidOutput 150-cycle cartridge performed the sequencing, running 156 Read1 cycles and 15 Index1 cycles with the kit's custom primers. The pooled library was loaded at approximately 0.99 pM, and about 19% PhiX control was spiked in. Per the original workflow: Vendor-processed data were analyzed in R, and a clonotype was defined as all T cells sharing the same CDR3 nucleotide sequence. In the clone abundance analyses, frequencies were normalized to the 10,000 most abundant clones in each sample. Public T cell clones, which averaged fewer than five per sample, were excluded before analysis. Tumor-enriched clonotypes and baseline blood-enriched clonotypes were defined as those with an abundance difference of at least 32-fold between compartments. A beta-binomial differential abundance model was used to identify clonotypes that expanded or contracted between blood time points. The Baroni-Urbani and Buser coefficient was used to measure tumor-blood repertoire similarity, and groups were compared with two-tailed Wilcoxon tests in R. As stored in TCRdb, this immuneACCESS dataset retains in-frame rearrangements with V and J assigned. A fraction of the clones does not appear; measured against another copy, unresolved V genes explain less than half of the discrepancy, and the remainder lacks a known reason. That table supplies the V and J calls and clone size; D and trimming were determined from the DNA. The sample records over 90,000 clones, roughly 88% of which are singletons. The top ten constitute roughly 7.9% of the sample.

CDR1 SGHTA and CDR2 FQGNSA are derived from the germline V gene. V was cut back by 4 bases and J by 3 bases, leaving a gap of 4 bases between them. There are 11 amino acids in the CDR3, from cysteine to phenylalanine inclusive. The sequence is cut down to CDR3 DNA, 33 bases in frame from base 1. The meaning of the sample's time point label: blood 4 weeks post-SBRT, at nephrectomy. This specimen's treatment or condition label, interpreted: 15 Gy SBRT to primary tumor, nephrectomy 4 weeks later. Samples came from a clinical trial, in which primary renal cell carcinomas received 15 Gy stereotactic body radiation therapy followed by nephrectomy 4 weeks later. To follow tumor-enriched clonotypes, serial peripheral blood was collected from radiation-treated patients at baseline and at 2 weeks and 4 weeks after SBRT. Every patient had renal cell carcinoma of clear cell pathology. Genomic DNA for TCR sequencing was prepared using the QIAamp DNA Blood Mini Kit (Qiagen). Samples were included in the analyses only if all quality control checks were passed.

This entry comes from a study of radiation and T cells in renal cell carcinoma (dated by TCRdb to 2018 to 2021). Regarding the study in general: In total, fewer than 55 samples underwent TCR beta sequencing: 25 or so tumors plus 27 peripheral blood samples. The final blood draw was performed at 4 weeks after radiation, at the same time as nephrectomy. Across all 53 samples, several million unique CDR3 nucleotide sequences encoding 2,658,974 unique CDR3 amino acid sequences were identified. General findings and caveats noted by the study authors: Because no pretreatment tumor biopsies were available, whether clonotypes were present in the tumor at baseline could not be determined. Tracking of blood repertoire dynamics stopped at three to four weeks after treatment, with no follow-up past that point. The single-armed trial design could not address effects of radiation dose or scheduling on the TCR repertoire. In blood, the top tumor clonotypes increased from baseline to 2 weeks after radiation and then shrank by 4 weeks, which suggests a temporary expansion of tumor-resident clones.

The sample here was blood, taken from a patient whose treatment included radiotherapy and nephrectomy. The chain is made from TRBV7-2 and TRBJ2-7, with the D segment identity uncertain. The sequence came from a man in his sixties with renal cell carcinoma. The CDR3 sequence is CASSSLYEQYF. The DNA reads as follows: TGTGCCAGCAGCTCCCTCTACGAGCAGTACTTC.